The rows below give T cell receptor beta chains drawn from one sample of a study of T cells in Graves' hyperthyroidism and ophthalmopathy. TCRdb independently ran MiXCR on the multiplex PCR reads; one entry per CDR3 protein. The sample includes 540,000 or so distinct CDR3 sequences, 46% of them seen just once. Sequencing input: peripheral blood or thyroid tissue (not recorded which). These receptors were obtained from an adult woman with Graves' disease, either hyperthyroidism or ophthalmopathy (not recorded which). The CDR3 runs from the conserved cysteine through the conserved F or W. A D gene is named only where the DNA matches it firmly. Some rows have no size entry. The others give once, few or many, or a class for an expanded clone.

abundance: .
j_gene: TRBJ2-1
v_gene: TRBV2
d_gene: TRBD2
CDR3nt: TGTGCCAGCAGTCTACTAGCGGGGATTTACAATGAGCAGTTCTTC
CDR3aa: CASSLLAGIYNEQFF

abundance: many
j_gene: TRBJ2-7
v_gene: TRBV12-3/TRBV12-4
d_gene: .
CDR3nt: TGTGCCAGCAGTTTCGGCGGCGCTCTGGGGGCCCGAGAGCAGTACTTC
CDR3aa: CASSFGGALGAREQYF

abundance: .
j_gene: TRBJ1-2
v_gene: TRBV5-1
d_gene: .
CDR3nt: TGCGCCAGCAGCTCAACTAGCGGAGGAGACTATGGCTACACCTTC
CDR3aa: CASSSTSGGDYGYTF

abundance: .
j_gene: TRBJ2-7
v_gene: TRBV19
d_gene: .
CDR3nt: TGTGCCAGTAATCCGACCGGGAGAGGCTACGGGCAGTACTTC
CDR3aa: CASNPTGRGYGQYF

abundance: many
j_gene: TRBJ1-5
v_gene: TRBV7-2
d_gene: .
CDR3nt: TGTGCCAGCAGCTTATCCCACCAGCCCCAGCATTTT
CDR3aa: CASSLSHQPQHF

abundance: few
j_gene: TRBJ2-2
v_gene: TRBV3-1
d_gene: TRBD1
CDR3nt: TGTGCCAGCAGCCCCGACAGGGGGCGCACCGGGGAGCTGTTTTTT
CDR3aa: CASSPDRGRTGELFF

abundance: .
j_gene: TRBJ1-1
v_gene: TRBV9
d_gene: .
CDR3nt: TGTGCCAGCAGCGTAACAGATCGGGATTTCACTGAAGCTTTCTTT
CDR3aa: CASSVTDRDFTEAFF

abundance: many
j_gene: TRBJ1-3
v_gene: TRBV11-2
d_gene: .
CDR3nt: TGTGCCAGCAGCTCCCACTTCTCTGGAAACACCATATATTTT
CDR3aa: CASSSHFSGNTIYF

abundance: many
j_gene: TRBJ2-7
v_gene: TRBV14
d_gene: TRBD2
CDR3nt: TGTGCCAGCAGCCGTTCTCGTGGCGGGAGGAACTACGAGCAGTACTTC
CDR3aa: CASSRSRGGRNYEQYF

abundance: .
j_gene: TRBJ2-5
v_gene: TRBV24-1
d_gene: .
CDR3nt: TGTGCCACCAGTGATTGGCGCGGACTTAAAGAGACCCAGTACTTC
CDR3aa: CATSDWRGLKETQYF

abundance: few
j_gene: TRBJ1-6
v_gene: TRBV9
d_gene: TRBD1
CDR3nt: TGTGCCAGCAGCGTTGACGGACAGGGGAATTCACCCCTCCACTTT
CDR3aa: CASSVDGQGNSPLHF

abundance: many
j_gene: TRBJ2-7
v_gene: TRBV7-2
d_gene: TRBD2
CDR3nt: TGTGCCAGCAGCTTCCTAGCGGGAGGTTCCTACGAGCAGTACTTC
CDR3aa: CASSFLAGGSYEQYF

abundance: many
j_gene: TRBJ2-5
v_gene: TRBV5-1
d_gene: .
CDR3nt: TGCGCCAGCAGGAAAAGTACCTCCCAAGAGACCCAGTACTTC
CDR3aa: CASRKSTSQETQYF

abundance: .
j_gene: TRBJ1-1
v_gene: TRBV19
d_gene: .
CDR3nt: TGTGCCAGTAGTATCCAGGGGTCAATAGCTTTCTTT
CDR3aa: CASSIQGSIAFF

abundance: many
j_gene: TRBJ1-2
v_gene: TRBV6-6
d_gene: .
CDR3nt: TGTGCCAGCAGTTACACAGATACAGGGCAGCTCTATGGCTACACCTTC
CDR3aa: CASSYTDTGQLYGYTF

abundance: many
j_gene: TRBJ2-5
v_gene: TRBV5-1
d_gene: TRBD1
CDR3nt: TGCGCCAGCAGGGCGACAGGGGGCCTCGAGACCCAGTACTTC
CDR3aa: CASRATGGLETQYF

abundance: .
j_gene: TRBJ1-2
v_gene: TRBV10-3
d_gene: TRBD1
CDR3nt: TGTGCCATCAGGGGGGGACAGGACTATGGCTACACCTTC
CDR3aa: CAIRGGQDYGYTF

abundance: .
j_gene: TRBJ1-2
v_gene: TRBV29-1
d_gene: .
CDR3nt: TGCAGCTCCCCAGGGTATGGCTACACCTTC
CDR3aa: CSSPGYGYTF

abundance: .
j_gene: TRBJ1-6
v_gene: TRBV20-1
d_gene: .
CDR3nt: TGCAGTGCAGCAACTTCACCCCTCCACTTT
CDR3aa: CSAATSPLHF

abundance: many
j_gene: TRBJ1-3
v_gene: TRBV4-2
d_gene: .
CDR3nt: TGTGCCAGCAGCCATCGTCCTAAGGGCATGGCTGGAAACACCATATATTTT
CDR3aa: CASSHRPKGMAGNTIYF

abundance: once
j_gene: TRBJ1-2
v_gene: TRBV20-1
d_gene: TRBD1
CDR3nt: TGCAGTGCTCGACAGGGGTTAGGCTACACCTTC
CDR3aa: CSARQGLGYTF

abundance: .
j_gene: TRBJ1-4
v_gene: TRBV5-1
d_gene: TRBD1
CDR3nt: TGCGCCAGCAGCTTGGCCGGACAGGCTACTGAAAAACTGTTTTTT
CDR3aa: CASSLAGQATEKLFF

abundance: many
j_gene: TRBJ1-1
v_gene: TRBV5-6
d_gene: .
CDR3nt: TGTGCCAGCAGCACAACCCATGCGGGGATGAACACTGAAGCTTTCTTT
CDR3aa: CASSTTHAGMNTEAFF

abundance: .
j_gene: TRBJ1-1
v_gene: TRBV7-2
d_gene: .
CDR3nt: TGTGCCAGCAGCCCGTACAGGGACCAAATGGGCCGGAGGTCGAACACTGAAGCTTTCTTT
CDR3aa: CASSPYRDQMGRRSNTEAFF

abundance: once
j_gene: TRBJ2-1
v_gene: TRBV7-7
d_gene: .
CDR3nt: TGTGCTAGCAGCCCCGGCGGCCGAGCGGAGCAGTTCTTC
CDR3aa: CASSPGGRAEQFF

abundance: .
j_gene: TRBJ1-2
v_gene: TRBV7-2
d_gene: .
CDR3nt: TGTGCCAGCAGCCCCTCAAGTGGCTACACCTTC
CDR3aa: CASSPSSGYTF

abundance: many
j_gene: TRBJ1-5
v_gene: TRBV7-2
d_gene: .
CDR3nt: TGTGCCAGCAGCTTAGCCAATCAGCCCCAGCATTTT
CDR3aa: CASSLANQPQHF

abundance: few
j_gene: TRBJ1-2
v_gene: TRBV20-1
d_gene: .
CDR3nt: TGCAGTGCCCGACCGAGAGCTAACTATGGCTACACCTTC
CDR3aa: CSARPRANYGYTF

abundance: few
j_gene: TRBJ1-3
v_gene: TRBV25-1
d_gene: TRBD1
CDR3nt: TGTGCCAGCAGTGCTATACCGGGACAGCCTGGAAACACCATATATTTT
CDR3aa: CASSAIPGQPGNTIYF

abundance: .
j_gene: TRBJ1-2
v_gene: TRBV29-1
d_gene: .
CDR3nt: TGCAGCGTTGCTAGGTTCGGCATTACAGACGAAAACCGACGGTATGGCTACACCTTC
CDR3aa: CSVARFGITDENRRYGYTF

abundance: many
j_gene: TRBJ1-4
v_gene: TRBV7-9
d_gene: TRBD1
CDR3nt: TGTGCCAGCAGCTCGGAACAGGGGGCCTATGAAAAACTGTTTTTT
CDR3aa: CASSSEQGAYEKLFF

abundance: many
j_gene: TRBJ2-2
v_gene: TRBV9
d_gene: TRBD1
CDR3nt: TGTGCCAGCAGCGCCGGGACAGCGAACACCGGGGAGCTGTTTTTT
CDR3aa: CASSAGTANTGELFF

abundance: once
j_gene: TRBJ2-7
v_gene: TRBV20-1
d_gene: .
CDR3nt: TGCAGTGCTAGTCTAGGGGGTTTGGCTCAGCAGTACTTC
CDR3aa: CSASLGGLAQQYF

abundance: .
j_gene: TRBJ1-1
v_gene: TRBV7-9
d_gene: .
CDR3nt: TGTGCCAGCCCAGAATCCCCTGAAGCTTTCTTT
CDR3aa: CASPESPEAFF

abundance: many
j_gene: TRBJ1-5
v_gene: TRBV6-5
d_gene: .
CDR3nt: TGTGCCAGCAGTTACGGAAATAGCAATCAGCCCCAGCATTTT
CDR3aa: CASSYGNSNQPQHF

abundance: many
j_gene: TRBJ1-2
v_gene: TRBV4-2
d_gene: .
CDR3nt: TGTGCCAGCAGCCAAGATCTAATCTACACCTTC
CDR3aa: CASSQDLIYTF

abundance: many
j_gene: TRBJ2-7
v_gene: TRBV7-2
d_gene: .
CDR3nt: TGTGCCAGCAGCATAAATGGACAGAGACCGTACTTC
CDR3aa: CASSINGQRPYF

abundance: .
j_gene: TRBJ2-7
v_gene: TRBV20-1
d_gene: .
CDR3nt: TGCAGTGCTAGTGACCGCCAGGGGTTATACGAGCAGTACTTC
CDR3aa: CSASDRQGLYEQYF

abundance: many
j_gene: TRBJ2-5
v_gene: TRBV12-3/TRBV12-4
d_gene: .
CDR3nt: TGTGCCAGCGGCCAGGGAAGTGGAGTTGCAGAGACCCAGTACTTC
CDR3aa: CASGQGSGVAETQYF

abundance: .
j_gene: TRBJ2-3
v_gene: TRBV29-1
d_gene: .
CDR3nt: TGCAGCGCGACGCGGGCGAACACAGATACGCAGTATTTT
CDR3aa: CSATRANTDTQYF

abundance: .
j_gene: TRBJ2-5
v_gene: TRBV20-1
d_gene: .
CDR3nt: TGCAGTGCTAGGGAGTACGAGTCTTACTACTTC
CDR3aa: CSAREYESYYF

abundance: .
j_gene: TRBJ2-5
v_gene: TRBV2
d_gene: TRBD1
CDR3nt: TGTGCCAGCAGTGTCGGGACAGGGGGGACCGCCGGGGAGACCCAGTACTTC
CDR3aa: CASSVGTGGTAGETQYF

abundance: many
j_gene: TRBJ2-5
v_gene: TRBV29-1
d_gene: .
CDR3nt: TGCAGCGTACAACCTCACGGGCGAGAGACCCAGTACTTC
CDR3aa: CSVQPHGRETQYF

abundance: .
j_gene: TRBJ2-6
v_gene: TRBV5-6
d_gene: TRBD1
CDR3nt: TGTGCCAGCAGCTTGGGGACAGGGGGCAACGTCCTGACTTTC
CDR3aa: CASSLGTGGNVLTF

abundance: .
j_gene: TRBJ1-2
v_gene: TRBV20-1
d_gene: TRBD1
CDR3nt: TGCAGTGCTAGAGATGAGGAAGGGGGCTTCGCCACCTTC
CDR3aa: CSARDEEGGFATF

abundance: .
j_gene: TRBJ2-2
v_gene: TRBV24-1
d_gene: .
CDR3nt: TGTGCCACCAGCGTACTCGCCGGGGAGCTGTTTTTT
CDR3aa: CATSVLAGELFF

abundance: .
j_gene: TRBJ1-2
v_gene: TRBV29-1
d_gene: .
CDR3nt: TGCAGCGCCACAGGGTCAACTAACTATGGCTACACCTTC
CDR3aa: CSATGSTNYGYTF

abundance: once
j_gene: TRBJ2-7
v_gene: TRBV7-6
d_gene: TRBD1
CDR3nt: TGTGCCAGCAGCGCGCCCGGGACAGGGGTCGACGAGCAGTACTTC
CDR3aa: CASSAPGTGVDEQYF

abundance: .
j_gene: TRBJ2-7
v_gene: TRBV5-1
d_gene: .
CDR3nt: TGCGCCAGCAGCTTGGTCCAGGGGAGCGACGAGCAGTACTTC
CDR3aa: CASSLVQGSDEQYF

abundance: .
j_gene: TRBJ2-5
v_gene: TRBV6-1
d_gene: .
CDR3nt: TGTGCCAGCAGTGAAAATTGGATAGGGGGGACCCAGTACTTC
CDR3aa: CASSENWIGGTQYF

abundance: .
j_gene: TRBJ1-5
v_gene: TRBV9
d_gene: TRBD1
CDR3nt: TGTGCCAGCAGCGAGGGGACAGGGGGTCCTCAGCCCCAGCATTTT
CDR3aa: CASSEGTGGPQPQHF

abundance: many
j_gene: TRBJ1-5
v_gene: TRBV28
d_gene: .
CDR3nt: TGTGCCAGCAGATTGGACATGTTCTACCAGCCCCAGCATTTT
CDR3aa: CASRLDMFYQPQHF

abundance: .
j_gene: TRBJ1-2
v_gene: TRBV20-1
d_gene: .
CDR3nt: TGCAGTGCGACCCAGCAGTTCTATGGCTACACCTTC
CDR3aa: CSATQQFYGYTF

abundance: many
j_gene: TRBJ1-2
v_gene: TRBV20-1
d_gene: .
CDR3nt: TGCAGTGCTAGAGCCAGGACAAGCTACTATGGCTACACCTTC
CDR3aa: CSARARTSYYGYTF

abundance: .
j_gene: TRBJ1-1
v_gene: TRBV11-2
d_gene: TRBD1
CDR3nt: TGTGCCAGCAGCCCAATCCGGACAGGTAGAGCTTTCTTT
CDR3aa: CASSPIRTGRAFF

abundance: few
j_gene: TRBJ2-5
v_gene: TRBV2
d_gene: TRBD2
CDR3nt: TGTGCCAGCAGTGCTGGACTAGCCGGGTACTTC
CDR3aa: CASSAGLAGYF

abundance: .
j_gene: TRBJ2-7
v_gene: TRBV9
d_gene: TRBD1
CDR3nt: TGTGCCAGCAGCTCCGGGACAGGGGGCTTCGAGCAGTACTTC
CDR3aa: CASSSGTGGFEQYF

abundance: many
j_gene: TRBJ1-1
v_gene: TRBV12-3/TRBV12-4
d_gene: .
CDR3nt: TGTGCCAGCAGGGGAAGGGACGGAGGACCGAACACTGAAGCTTTCTTT
CDR3aa: CASRGRDGGPNTEAFF